One T cell receptor beta chain is described in this entry. Its target is not known. Time point in this sample: after neoadjuvant nivolumab, at surgical resection. The data belong to a study of neoadjuvant anti-PD-1 for oral cavity cancer. Study-wide background: Around day 43, patients without progression received a fourth nivolumab dose before surgery.

The CDR3 is 16 amino acids. In germline, CDR1 is MRHNA, CDR2 SNTAGT. The junction had 8 bases not matched to a gene; V was cut back by 1 base and J by 7 bases. Notes on the study in general: Post-nivolumab, blood T cell clonality was significantly elevated in non-responders.

The data were produced by immunoSEQ multiplex PCR, yet TCRdb's version contains in-frame clones alone and is incomplete. The table has thousands of clones, around 75% seen once. The source material was PBMCs, sampled after nivolumab (anti-PD-1) treatment. V is TRBV6-4 and J is TRBJ2-2, with TRBD2 matching 8 bases. The receptor comes from a person between 35 and 79 years old with oral cavity squamous cell carcinoma. The CDR3 region is CASSDFGLAQGGELFF. CDR3 DNA sequence: TGTGCCAGCAGTGACTTTGGACTAGCTCAAGGCGGGGAGCTGTTTTTT.